This T cell receptor (beta chain) is from a study of regulatory T cells in long-lasting Graves disease. Trimming left V 5 bases short and J 1 base short, with 11 bases between. This CDR3 is built from 13 residues. In germline, CDR1 is GTSNPN, CDR2 SVGIG (reference sequence). CDR3-region Arm-PCR and iRepertoire HTBI primers produced the TCR beta libraries. From the multiplex PCR reads, TCRdb called clonotypes with MiXCR, one entry per CDR3 protein. The sample lists under 700,000 distinct CDR3 sequences, 15% to 20% occurring once. The time point was: newly diagnosed GD, antithyroid drugs for less than 3 months. PBMC RNA served as the TCR library source. The authors drew patients from an endocrinology department in Xi'an, China. Approximately 10-milliliter peripheral blood samples went into EDTA tubes. This clonotype was counted ten times or more. These same records also appear under a second study, on T cells in Graves' hyperthyroidism and ophthalmopathy. That paper adds: Each patient was aged 18 to 65 and had newly diagnosed hyperthyroidism of under 2 months' duration. In the blood, most expanded thyroid clonotypes above 0.001 appeared as well.

The chain carries TRBV30 and TRBJ1-1, with D possibly matching TRBD1 (6 bases). The source of this sequence is a woman between 40 and 65 years old with Graves disease. The sequences come from peripheral blood mononuclear cells (PBMCs), collected at new diagnosis, from a patient treated with antithyroid drugs. CDR3 nucleotides: TGTGCCTGGGCAACAGGGACGAACACTGAAGCTTTCTTT. Protein sequence: CAWATGTNTEAFF.